This T cell receptor (beta chain) was profiled in a study of CXCR3-negative and CXCR3-positive naive CD8 T cells. Study-level findings and limits: CXCR3-expressing naive cells carried TRB CDR3s more hydrophobic than those of CXCR3-negative naive cells.

The CDR3 contains 14 residues. The germline CDR1 and CDR2 sequences are PRHDT and FYEKMQ (reference sequence). Turning to this clonotype: Its antigen is not known.

The method, 5' RACE with UMI labels, was used to prepare the TRB cDNA libraries. TCRdb reanalyzed the 5' RACE reads and collapses them to one entry per CDR3 protein, without DNA. This repertoire includes about 150,000 distinct CDR3 sequences. The rearrangement links TRBV13 to TRBJ2-1; TCRdb indicates TRBD1, and absent DNA this call remains unverified. Sequenced material: naive CXCR3+ CD8+ T cells from blood. Subset: CD45RO-CCR7+CD27+CD95- naive CD8+ T cells expressing CXCR3 (TNR3+). This clonotype was obtained from a human donor in good health. Some clones in this sample may be carry-over from other donors' samples. CDR3: CASSGRTGDNEQFF.